One TCR beta chain is described in this entry. This sample was included in a study of blood T cell repertoires in COVID-19. Clones were read by immunoSEQ multiplex PCR, and TCRdb kept only the in-frame ones, dropping some. The table lists around 250,000 clones, nearly 85% of them singletons. CDR1 KGHSH and CDR2 LQKENI come from the germline V gene. This CDR3 comprises 14 residues. V lost 2 bases and J lost 2, with 7 bases in between. The specimen sequenced was peripheral blood. This clonotype was obtained from a human donor in a cohort sampled during active COVID-19. The V gene is TRBV18, the J gene TRBJ1-5, with D possibly matching TRBD1 (6 bases). CDR3 residues: CASSPKGGNQPQHF. CDR3 coding DNA: TGTGCCAGCTCACCAAAGGGGGGCAATCAGCCCCAGCATTTT.